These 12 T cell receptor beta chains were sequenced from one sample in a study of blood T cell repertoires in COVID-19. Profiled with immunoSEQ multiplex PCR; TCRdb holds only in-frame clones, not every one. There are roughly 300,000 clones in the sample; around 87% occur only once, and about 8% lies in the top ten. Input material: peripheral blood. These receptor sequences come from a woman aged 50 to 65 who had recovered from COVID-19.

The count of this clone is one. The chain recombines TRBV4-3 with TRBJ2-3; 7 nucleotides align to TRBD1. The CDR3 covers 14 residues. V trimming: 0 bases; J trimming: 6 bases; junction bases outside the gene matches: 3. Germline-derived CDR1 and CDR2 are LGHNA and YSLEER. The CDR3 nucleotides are TGCGCCAGCAGCCAAGAAGGGACAGTGGATACGCAGTATTTT. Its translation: CASSQEGTVDTQYF.

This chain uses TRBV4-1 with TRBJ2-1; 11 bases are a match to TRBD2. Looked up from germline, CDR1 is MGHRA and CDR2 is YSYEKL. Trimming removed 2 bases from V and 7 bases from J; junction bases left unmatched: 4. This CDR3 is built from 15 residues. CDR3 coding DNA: TGCGCCAGCAGCCAACCGGGACTAGCGGCAAATGAGCAGTTCTTC. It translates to CASSQPGLAANEQFF.

The CDR3 nucleotides read TGTGCCAGCAGTGGACAGAGAAACTATAATTCACCCCTCCACTTT. It codes for CASSGQRNYNSPLHF. The rearrangement joins TRBV27 to TRBJ1-6; tentatively, D is TRBD1 (6 bases). This CDR3 contains 15 residues. The V end lost 5 bases, the J end lost 3 bases, and 11 bases lay between the germline ends. In germline, CDR1 is MNHEY, CDR2 SMNVEV (reference sequence).

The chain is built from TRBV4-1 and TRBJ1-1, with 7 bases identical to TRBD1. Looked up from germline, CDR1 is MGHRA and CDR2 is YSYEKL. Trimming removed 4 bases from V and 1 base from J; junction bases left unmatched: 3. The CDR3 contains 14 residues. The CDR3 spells CASSRQGENTEAFF. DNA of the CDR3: TGCGCCAGCAGCCGACAGGGCGAGAACACTGAAGCTTTCTTT.

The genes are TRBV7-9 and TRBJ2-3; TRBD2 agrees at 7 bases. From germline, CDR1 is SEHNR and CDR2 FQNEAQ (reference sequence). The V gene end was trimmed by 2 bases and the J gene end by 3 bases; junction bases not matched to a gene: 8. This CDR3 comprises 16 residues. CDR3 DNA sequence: TGTGCCAGCAGCTTAATTCGGGAGGCCAAGACAGATACGCAGTATTTT. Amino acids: CASSLIREAKTDTQYF. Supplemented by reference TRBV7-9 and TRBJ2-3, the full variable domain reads DTGVSQNPRHKITKRGQNVTFRCDPISEHNRLYWYRQTLGQGPEFLTYFQNEAQLEKSRLLSDRFSAERPKGSFSTLEIQRTEQGDSAMYLCASSLIREAKTDTQYFGPGTRLTVL.

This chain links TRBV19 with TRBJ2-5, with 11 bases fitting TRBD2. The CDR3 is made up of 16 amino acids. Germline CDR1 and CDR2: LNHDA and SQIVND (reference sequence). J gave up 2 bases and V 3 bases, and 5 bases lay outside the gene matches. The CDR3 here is CASSIWLAGGQETQYF. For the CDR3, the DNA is TGTGCCAGTAGTATCTGGCTAGCGGGAGGTCAAGAGACCCAGTACTTC.

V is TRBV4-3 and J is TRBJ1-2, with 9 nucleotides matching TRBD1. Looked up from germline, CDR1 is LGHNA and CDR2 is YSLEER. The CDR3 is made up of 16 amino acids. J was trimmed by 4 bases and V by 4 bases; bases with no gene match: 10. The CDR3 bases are TGCGCCAGCAGCCGGGACAGGGTAGGCCCTACCTATGGCTACACCTTC. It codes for CASSRDRVGPTYGYTF.

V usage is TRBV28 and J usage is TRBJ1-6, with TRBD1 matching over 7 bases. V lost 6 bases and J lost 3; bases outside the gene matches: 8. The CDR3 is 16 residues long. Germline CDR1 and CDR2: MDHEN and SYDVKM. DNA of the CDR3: TGTGCCAGCAGAAATGGGGGGACAGTCTATAATTCACCCCTCCACTTT. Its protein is CASRNGGTVYNSPLHF.

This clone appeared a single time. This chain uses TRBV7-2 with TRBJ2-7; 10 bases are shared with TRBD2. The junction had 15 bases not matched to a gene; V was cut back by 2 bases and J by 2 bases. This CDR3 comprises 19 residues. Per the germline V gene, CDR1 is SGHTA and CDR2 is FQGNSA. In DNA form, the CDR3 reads TGTGCCAGCAGCTTACGCTGGCAGGGGGCGAGCGGGAGGGCCTACGAGCAGTACTTC. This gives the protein CASSLRWQGASGRAYEQYF.

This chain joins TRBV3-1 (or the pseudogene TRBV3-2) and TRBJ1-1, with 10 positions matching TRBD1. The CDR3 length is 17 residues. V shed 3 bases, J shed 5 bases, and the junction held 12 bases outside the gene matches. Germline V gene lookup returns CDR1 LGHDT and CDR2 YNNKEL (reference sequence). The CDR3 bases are TGTGCCAGCAGCCAGGGACAGGGGACGGCGGGATATACTGAAGCTTTCTTT. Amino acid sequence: CASSQGQGTAGYTEAFF.

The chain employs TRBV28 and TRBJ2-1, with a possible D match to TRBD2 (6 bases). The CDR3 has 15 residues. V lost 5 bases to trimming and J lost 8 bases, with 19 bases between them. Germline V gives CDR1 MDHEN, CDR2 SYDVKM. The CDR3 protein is CASSDGRGVRDEQFF. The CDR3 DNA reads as TGTGCCAGCAGTGACGGGAGAGGTGTTAGGGATGAGCAGTTCTTC.

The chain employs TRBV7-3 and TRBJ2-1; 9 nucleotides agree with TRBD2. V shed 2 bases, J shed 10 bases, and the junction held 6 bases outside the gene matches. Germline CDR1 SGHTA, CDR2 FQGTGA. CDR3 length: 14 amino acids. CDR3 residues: CASSLLAGVEEQFF. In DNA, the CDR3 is TGTGCCAGCAGCTTATTAGCGGGAGTAGAGGAGCAGTTCTTC.